The 25 T cell receptor beta chains reported below all come from one sample, sequenced in a study of T cells in Graves' hyperthyroidism and ophthalmopathy (dated by TCRdb to the late 2010s). Library preparation was by multiplex PCR. Instrument used: Illumina HiSeq 2000. The TCR beta CDR3 regions were amplified from RNA transcripts. The TCR CDR3 was subjected to a first round of RT-PCR using the HTBI primer set and the Qiagen OneStep RT-PCR kit. The public reads were quality trimmed at Q25 with fastp and then assembled into clones with MiXCR by TCRdb, keeping productive beta chains. Identical CDR3 protein sequences are pooled into one entry, listed with their most common genes and DNA. This sample has 250,000 to 300,000 distinct CDR3 sequences in its table, and roughly 14% of those were observed once. In total, the top ten clones hold almost 8% of the sample. Sequenced input: blood. All receptors come from a woman in her 30s with Graves' hyperthyroidism that later progressed to Graves' ophthalmopathy.

This chain connects TRBV5-1 to TRBJ2-4, with D maybe TRBD2 (7 bases). V lost 0 bases to trimming and J lost 3 bases, with 16 bases between them. CDR3 length: 17 amino acids. Germline CDR1 reads SGHRS; CDR2 reads YFSETQ. Here the CDR3 reads CASSLAGQGGVKNIQYF. CDR3 sequence (DNA): TGCGCCAGCAGCTTGGCGGGCCAAGGGGGGGTCAAAAACATTCAGTACTTC.

This clonotype was picked up many times. This chain joins TRBV7-2 and TRBJ2-1; 12 nucleotides agree with TRBD2. This CDR3 is 19 amino acids long. The trim removed 1 base at V and 4 bases at J, leaving 11 bases unmatched. Germline loops: CDR1 SGHTA, CDR2 FQGNSA. DNA for the CDR3: TGTGCCAGCAGCTTAGTGGACTCCCCGGGACTAGCGGGTTACAATGAGCAGTTCTTC. Translation: CASSLVDSPGLAGYNEQFF.

This clonotype showed up many times. J is TRBJ2-7 and V is TRBV10-3, with a possible D match to TRBD1 (6 bases). Trimming removed 2 bases from V and 1 base from J, with 12 bases in between. Germline assignment: CDR1 ENHRY and CDR2 SYGVKD. CDR3 length equals 15 residues. This CDR3 reads CAISEQGKASYEQYF. CDR3 bases: TGTGCCATCAGTGAGCAGGGGAAGGCATCCTACGAGCAGTACTTC.

Notes on this clonotype: A much larger clone sits a single nucleotide away, making a read error possible. The gene calls are TRBV18 and TRBJ2-2, with 10 bases matching TRBD2. This CDR3 has 18 amino acids. Germline CDR1 KGHSH, CDR2 LQKENI. CDR3 amino acids: CASSPFVGLAENTGELSF. The CDR3 DNA follows: TGTGCCAGCTCACCATTCGTCGGACTAGCGGAAAACACCGGGGAGCTGTCTTTT.

This clonotype was counted a few times. The J gene is TRBJ2-2, the V gene TRBV4-3; TRBD1 matches 8 bases. The V gene's germline CDR1 is LGHNA and CDR2 YSLEER. J was trimmed by 8 bases and V by 4 bases; bases with no gene match: 9. CDR3 length: 15 residues. The CDR3 nucleotides are TGCGCCAGCAGCCGCCCGGGACAGGCGCATGGGGAGCTGTTTTTT. Amino acids: CASSRPGQAHGELFF.

V usage is TRBV5-4 and J usage is TRBJ2-7, with a tentative D call TRBD1 (5 bases). CDR1 is SGHNT and CDR2 is YYREEE in the germline V gene (reference sequence). V was cut by 4 bases and J by 5 bases, with 31 bases left in between. CDR3 length: 19 amino acids. The CDR3 DNA reads as TGTGCCAGCAGCCGCGAAATGACTCGCAAGTTGGGGCCCTACGACGAGCAGTACTTC. Translation: CASSREMTRKLGPYDEQYF.

This clonotype was recorded at least ten times. V gene TRBV7-2 combines with J gene TRBJ2-3, with a possible D match to TRBD1 (8 bases). The ends were cut back, 4 bases at V and 9 bases at J, with 20 bases in the middle. Germline values: CDR1 SGHTA, CDR2 FQGNSA. The CDR3 consists of 15 residues. CDR3 nucleotide sequence: TGTGCCAGCAGCTCCTCTCGGGCGGGGGACAGGACGCAGTATTTT. Protein: CASSSSRAGDRTQYF.

This clonotype was counted at least ten times. The chain combines TRBV27 with TRBJ2-1; no definite D call. The ends were cut back, 2 bases at V and 2 bases at J, with 10 bases in the middle. This CDR3 region has 15 residues. Germline V gene lookup returns CDR1 MNHEY and CDR2 SMNVEV (reference sequence). The CDR3 region is CASSLVVVPYNEQFF. For the CDR3, the DNA is TGTGCCAGCAGTTTAGTCGTTGTACCCTACAATGAGCAGTTCTTC.

For the CDR3, the DNA is TGTGCCAGCAGCCCCGACGGAGTCTATGGCTACACCTTC. It specifies CASSPDGVYGYTF. The V and J genes are TRBV7-2 and TRBJ1-2; D unresolved. The CDR3 sequence is 13 residues long. V was clipped by 5 bases and J by 4 bases, with 11 bases between them. Per germline, CDR1 SGHTA and CDR2 FQGNSA.

This clonotype was seen repeatedly, ten times or more. J is TRBJ2-7 and V is TRBV20-1; D gene uncertain. The CDR3 loop spans 13 amino acids. Germline CDR1 DFQATT, CDR2 SNEGSKA (reference sequence). V lost 6 bases and J 3 bases, leaving 15 bases between the germline ends. The CDR3 nucleotides are TGCAGTGCGGAACACCCCCGGAACTACGAGCAGTACTTC. Translating gives CSAEHPRNYEQYF.

Many counts were recorded for this clonotype. The J gene is TRBJ2-2, the V gene TRBV6-1; 7 bases fit TRBD1. After removal of 7 bases from V and 4 bases from J, the junction contained 6 bases not matched to a gene. Germline V lookup: CDR1 MNHNS, CDR2 SASEGT. The CDR3 is 14 amino acids. CDR3 in DNA: TGTGCCAGCACCCAGACAGGGACCACCGGGGAGCTGTTTTTT. The encoded protein is CASTQTGTTGELFF.

V gene TRBV10-2 combines with J gene TRBJ1-3; 8 positions match TRBD1. The V gene's germline CDR1 is WSHSY and CDR2 SAAADI. V was clipped by 8 bases and J by 0 bases; unmatched bases: 3. The CDR3 consists of 14 residues. CDR3 DNA sequence: TGCGCCAGCTGGACAGGGCTCTCTGGAAACACCATATATTTT. It specifies CASWTGLSGNTIYF.

This clonotype was recorded many times. The chain recombines TRBV6-1 with TRBJ1-5; 9 bases fit TRBD1. The CDR3 extends over 15 amino acids. Looked up from germline, CDR1 is MNHNS and CDR2 is SASEGT. Trimming at V came to 6 bases and at J to 1 base, leaving 4 bases not matched to a gene. The CDR3 loop reads CASRSTGGSNQPQHF. The CDR3 DNA reads as TGTGCCAGCAGATCCACAGGGGGCAGCAATCAGCCCCAGCATTTT.

The chain links TRBV9 to TRBJ2-5; D is possibly TRBD2 (6 bases). With 0 bases removed from V and 1 base from J, the gap between germline ends came to 10 bases. Germline-derived CDR1 and CDR2 are SGDLS and YYNGEE. The CDR3 is 15 amino acids. CDR3 loop: CASSVGLASQETQYF. Written as DNA, the CDR3 is TGTGCCAGCAGCGTAGGGCTAGCGAGCCAAGAGACCCAGTACTTC.

This clonotype was counted ten times or more. The rearrangement links TRBV24-1 to TRBJ1-2, with 8 bases that match TRBD1. Germline loops: CDR1 KGHDR, CDR2 SFDVKD. The CDR3 runs to 14 residues. Losses at the gene ends were 0 bases for V and 5 bases for J; bases not matched to a gene: 1. Here the CDR3 reads CATSDLDRGYGYTF. DNA for the CDR3: TGTGCCACCAGTGATTTGGACAGGGGTTATGGCTACACCTTC.

The sample holds many counts of this clonotype. The chain recombines TRBV7-3 with TRBJ2-6; TRBD1 matches 8 bases. The germline gives CDR1 SGHTA, CDR2 FQGTGA. CDR3 length equals 17 residues. Trimming took 8 bases from V and 1 from J; bases not matched to a gene: 10. CDR3 bases: TGTGCCAGCGCTCGACAGGGGCTTTCGTCTGGGGCCAACGTCCTGACTTTC. As protein: CASARQGLSSGANVLTF. Full variable domain (outside the CDR3, taken from reference TRBV7-3 and TRBJ2-6): GAGVSQTPSNKVTEKGKYVELRCDPISGHTALYWYRQSLGQGPEFLIYFQGTGAADDSGLPNDRFFAVRPEGSVSTLKIQRTERGDSAVYLCASARQGLSSGANVLTFGAGSRLTVL.

The chain employs TRBV20-1 and TRBJ1-2, with D uncertain. The CDR3 sequence is 11 residues long. Germline V lookup: CDR1 DFQATT, CDR2 SNEGSKA (reference sequence). Trimming took off 1 base at V and 6 bases at J, with 6 bases between the two ends. The CDR3 coding sequence is TGCAGTGCTAGAGTCTCCCATGGCTACACCTTC. Translated, it gives CSARVSHGYTF.

The table lists this clonotype with many counts. The chain has TRBV6-1 and TRBJ1-1; the D gene is possibly TRBD1 (5 bases). Germline V gene data show CDR1 as MNHNS and CDR2 as SASEGT. This CDR3 contains 12 residues. V was pared by 6 bases and J by 4 bases, with 9 bases between. The CDR3 sequence: CASRAGSTEAFF. For the CDR3, the DNA is TGTGCCAGCAGAGCAGGGAGCACTGAAGCTTTCTTT.

This clonotype appeared many times. This chain links TRBV24-1 with TRBJ2-1, with D perhaps matching TRBD2 (6 bases). The germline V gene encodes CDR1 KGHDR and CDR2 SFDVKD. Trimming stripped 4 bases from V and 9 bases from J, with 12 bases between. This CDR3 is 13 amino acids long. The CDR3 region is CATSEGLRGEQFF. CDR3 bases: TGTGCCACCAGTGAGGGACTCCGGGGTGAGCAGTTCTTC.

This clonotype was picked up a small number of times. This chain uses TRBV5-6 with TRBJ2-7; maybe TRBD1 (6 bases). The CDR3 spans 12 residues. CDR1 and CDR2 from the germline V gene are SGHDT and YYEEEE. The V end lost 4 bases, the J end lost 3 bases, and 8 bases lay between the germline ends. CDR3 region: CASSRTDYEQYF. The CDR3 nucleotides read TGTGCCAGCAGCCGGACAGACTACGAGCAGTACTTC.

Many counts were recorded for this clonotype. The rearrangement links TRBV5-1 to TRBJ1-2; no definite D call. V lost 1 base to trimming and J lost 3 bases, with 10 bases between them. The CDR3 runs to 14 residues. Germline V gives CDR1 SGHRS, CDR2 YFSETQ. CDR3 protein: CASSLRVVDYGYTF. The CDR3 DNA reads as TGCGCCAGCAGCTTGAGGGTCGTGGACTATGGCTACACCTTC.

This clonotype was recorded many times. The V gene is TRBV3-1, the J gene TRBJ2-1; TRBD2 aligns across 7 bases. Trimming cost V 3 bases and J 6 bases; bases outside gene matches: 11. CDR3 length: 16 residues. The germline gives CDR1 LGHDT, CDR2 YNNKEL (reference sequence). The DNA of the CDR3 is TGTGCCAGCAGCCACATCCTTGGCGGGGGAATCAATGAGCAGTTCTTC. Translated, it gives CASSHILGGGINEQFF.

This chain uses TRBV4-2 with TRBJ2-5; 13 bases line up with TRBD2. In germline, CDR1 is LGHNA, CDR2 YNFKEQ. Losses at the gene ends were 0 bases for V and 5 bases for J; bases not matched to a gene: 6. The CDR3 spans 17 residues. Here the CDR3 reads CASSQELAGGPPETQYF. CDR3 DNA sequence: TGTGCCAGCAGCCAAGAACTAGCGGGAGGGCCTCCGGAGACCCAGTACTTC.

This clonotype was seen many times. The CDR3 region is CASSLSGGTAQETQYF. Here the CDR3 DNA reads TGTGCCAGCAGTTTATCGGGAGGGACAGCCCAAGAGACCCAGTACTTC. V gene TRBV27 combines with J gene TRBJ2-5; either TRBD1 or TRBD2 may fit D (7 bases each). The V gene's germline CDR1 is MNHEY and CDR2 SMNVEV (reference sequence). The CDR3 covers 16 residues. Trimming stripped 0 bases from V and 1 base from J, with 12 bases between.

This clonotype has ten or more counts. The chain joins TRBV27 to TRBJ2-5; TRBD2 matches 8 bases. The CDR3 covers 14 residues. From germline, CDR1 is MNHEY and CDR2 SMNVEV (reference sequence). Trimming cost V 5 bases and J 5 bases; bases outside gene matches: 7. The CDR3 loop is CASSPSTGGETQYF. DNA for the CDR3: TGTGCCAGCAGTCCCTCCACGGGGGGGGAGACCCAGTACTTC.